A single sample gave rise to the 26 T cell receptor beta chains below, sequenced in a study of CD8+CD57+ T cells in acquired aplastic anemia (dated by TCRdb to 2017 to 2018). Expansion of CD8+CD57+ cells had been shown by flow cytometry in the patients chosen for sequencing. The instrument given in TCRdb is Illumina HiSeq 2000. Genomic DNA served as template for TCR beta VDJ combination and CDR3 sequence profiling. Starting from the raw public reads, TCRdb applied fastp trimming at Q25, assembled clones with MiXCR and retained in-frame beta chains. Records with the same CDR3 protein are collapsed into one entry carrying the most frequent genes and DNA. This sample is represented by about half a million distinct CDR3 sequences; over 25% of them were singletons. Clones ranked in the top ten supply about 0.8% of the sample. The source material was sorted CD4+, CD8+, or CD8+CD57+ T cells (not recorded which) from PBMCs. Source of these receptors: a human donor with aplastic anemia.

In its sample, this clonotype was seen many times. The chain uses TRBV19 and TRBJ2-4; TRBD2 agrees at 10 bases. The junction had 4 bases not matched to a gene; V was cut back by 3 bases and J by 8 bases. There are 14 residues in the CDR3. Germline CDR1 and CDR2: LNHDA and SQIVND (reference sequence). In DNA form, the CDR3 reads TGTGCCAGTAGTATCCCTAGCGGGAGTGACATTCAGTACTTC. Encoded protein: CASSIPSGSDIQYF.

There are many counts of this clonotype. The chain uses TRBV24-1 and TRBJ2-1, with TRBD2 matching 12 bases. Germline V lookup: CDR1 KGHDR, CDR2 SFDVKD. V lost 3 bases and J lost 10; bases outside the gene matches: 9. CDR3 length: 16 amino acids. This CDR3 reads CATSDPGTSGRGEQFF. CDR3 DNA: TGTGCCACCAGTGATCCGGGGACTAGCGGGCGGGGCGAGCAGTTCTTC.

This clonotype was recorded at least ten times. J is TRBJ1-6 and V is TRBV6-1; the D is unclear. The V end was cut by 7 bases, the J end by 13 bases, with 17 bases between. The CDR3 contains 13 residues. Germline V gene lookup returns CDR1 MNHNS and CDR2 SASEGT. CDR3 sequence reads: CASKRDGRSPLHF. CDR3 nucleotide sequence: TGTGCCAGCAAACGAGACGGCCGCTCGCCCCTCCACTTT.

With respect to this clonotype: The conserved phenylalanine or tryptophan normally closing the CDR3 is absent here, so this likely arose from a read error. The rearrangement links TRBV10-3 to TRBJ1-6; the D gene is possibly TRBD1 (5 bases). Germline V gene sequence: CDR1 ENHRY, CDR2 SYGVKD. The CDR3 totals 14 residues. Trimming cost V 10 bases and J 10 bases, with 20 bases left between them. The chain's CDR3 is CASSPGRGESPLHS. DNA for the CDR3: TGTGCCAGCAGCCCGGGGAGGGGAGAGTCACCCCTCCACTCT.

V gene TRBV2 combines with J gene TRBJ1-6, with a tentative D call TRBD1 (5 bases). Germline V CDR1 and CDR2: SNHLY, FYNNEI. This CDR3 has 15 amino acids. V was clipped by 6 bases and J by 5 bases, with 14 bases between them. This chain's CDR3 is CASRRQTRDNSPLHF. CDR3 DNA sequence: TGTGCCAGCAGGAGACAGACTAGGGATAATTCACCCCTCCACTTT. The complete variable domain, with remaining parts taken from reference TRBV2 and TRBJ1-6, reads EPEVTQTPSHQVTQMGQEVILRCVPISNHLYFYWYRQILGQKVEFLVSFYNNEISEKSEIFDDQFSVERPDGSNFTLKIRSTKLEDSAMYFCASRRQTRDNSPLHFGNGTRLTVT.

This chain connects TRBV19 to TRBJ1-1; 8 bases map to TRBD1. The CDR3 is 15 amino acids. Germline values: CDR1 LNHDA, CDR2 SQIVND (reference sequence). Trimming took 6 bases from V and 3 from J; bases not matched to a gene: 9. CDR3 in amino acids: CASRNFRGRDTEAFF. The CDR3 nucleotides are TGTGCCAGTAGGAATTTCAGGGGGCGGGACACTGAAGCTTTCTTT.

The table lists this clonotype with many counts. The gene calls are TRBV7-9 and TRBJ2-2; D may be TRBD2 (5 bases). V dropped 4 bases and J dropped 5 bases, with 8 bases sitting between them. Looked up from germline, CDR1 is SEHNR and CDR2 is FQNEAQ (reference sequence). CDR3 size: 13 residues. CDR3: CASSYGGTGELFF. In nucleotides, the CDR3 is TGTGCCAGCAGCTACGGCGGGACCGGGGAGCTGTTTTTT.

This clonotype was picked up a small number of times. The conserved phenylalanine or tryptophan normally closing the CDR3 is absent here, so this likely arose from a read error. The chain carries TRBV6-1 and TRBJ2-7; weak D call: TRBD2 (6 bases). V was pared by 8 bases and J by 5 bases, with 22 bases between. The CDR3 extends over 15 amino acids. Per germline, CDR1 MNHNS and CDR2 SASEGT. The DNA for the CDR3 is TGTGCCAGCGAGTTGACGCGATCGGGGGTTAACGAGCAGTACCTC. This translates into CASELTRSGVNEQYL.

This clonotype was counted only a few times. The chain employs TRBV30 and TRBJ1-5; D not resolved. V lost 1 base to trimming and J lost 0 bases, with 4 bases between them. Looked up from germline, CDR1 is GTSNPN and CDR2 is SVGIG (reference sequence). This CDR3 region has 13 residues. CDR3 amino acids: CAWSGDSNQPQHF. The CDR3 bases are TGTGCCTGGAGTGGGGATAGCAATCAGCCCCAGCATTTT.

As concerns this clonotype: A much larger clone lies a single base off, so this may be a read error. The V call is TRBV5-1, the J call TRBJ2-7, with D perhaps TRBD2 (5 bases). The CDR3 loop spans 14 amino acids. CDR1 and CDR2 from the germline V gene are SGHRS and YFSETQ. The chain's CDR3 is CSSSVREWRDEQYF. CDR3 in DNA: TGCTCCAGCAGCGTACGAGAGTGGCGGGACGAGCAGTACTTC.

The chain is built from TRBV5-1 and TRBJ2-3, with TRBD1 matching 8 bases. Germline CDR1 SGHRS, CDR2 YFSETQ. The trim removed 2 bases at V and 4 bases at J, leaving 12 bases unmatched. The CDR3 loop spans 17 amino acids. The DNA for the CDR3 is TGCGCCAGCAGCTTAGGTGACAGGGGCCCGCTGTCAGATACGCAGTATTTT. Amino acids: CASSLGDRGPLSDTQYF.

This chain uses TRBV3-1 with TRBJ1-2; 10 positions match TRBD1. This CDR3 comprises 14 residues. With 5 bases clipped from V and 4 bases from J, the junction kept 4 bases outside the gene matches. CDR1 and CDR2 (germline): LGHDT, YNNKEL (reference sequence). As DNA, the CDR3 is TGTGCCAGCAGCTTCCGGGACAGGGGCTATGGCTACACCTTC. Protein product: CASSFRDRGYGYTF.

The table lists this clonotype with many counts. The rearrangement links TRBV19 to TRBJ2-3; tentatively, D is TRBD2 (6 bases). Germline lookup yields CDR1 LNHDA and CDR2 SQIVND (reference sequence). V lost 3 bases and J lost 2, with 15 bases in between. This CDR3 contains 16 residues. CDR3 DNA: TGTGCCAGTAGTATCCTTGGGACTGGCTACACAGATACGCAGTATTTT. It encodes CASSILGTGYTDTQYF.

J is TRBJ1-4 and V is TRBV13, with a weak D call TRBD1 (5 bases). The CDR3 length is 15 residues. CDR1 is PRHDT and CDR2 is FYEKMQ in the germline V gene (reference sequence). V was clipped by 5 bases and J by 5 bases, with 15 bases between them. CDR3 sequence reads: CASSQDGGENEKLFF. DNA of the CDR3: TGTGCCAGCAGCCAAGACGGGGGGGAGAATGAAAAACTGTTTTTT.

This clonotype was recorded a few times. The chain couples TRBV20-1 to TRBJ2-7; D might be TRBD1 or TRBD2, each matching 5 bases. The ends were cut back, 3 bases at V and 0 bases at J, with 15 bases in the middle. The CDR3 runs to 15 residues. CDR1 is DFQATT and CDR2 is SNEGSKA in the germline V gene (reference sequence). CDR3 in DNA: TGCAGTGCTAGTGCTGGGTGGGACCTCTCCTACGAGCAGTACTTC. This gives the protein CSASAGWDLSYEQYF.

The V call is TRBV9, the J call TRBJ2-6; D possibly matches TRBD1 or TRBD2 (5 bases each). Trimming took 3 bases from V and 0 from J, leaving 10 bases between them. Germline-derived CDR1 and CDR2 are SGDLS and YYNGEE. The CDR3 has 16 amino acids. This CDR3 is CASSAGRLSGANVLTF. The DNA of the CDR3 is TGTGCCAGCAGCGCGGGACGGCTCTCTGGGGCCAACGTCCTGACTTTC.

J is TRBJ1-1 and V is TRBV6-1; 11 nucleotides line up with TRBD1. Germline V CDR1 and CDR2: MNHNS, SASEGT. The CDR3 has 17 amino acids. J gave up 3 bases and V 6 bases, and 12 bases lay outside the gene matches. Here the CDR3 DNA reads TGTGCCAGCAGGCGCCGGACAGGGGGCGTAGAGGACACTGAAGCTTTCTTT. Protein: CASRRRTGGVEDTEAFF.

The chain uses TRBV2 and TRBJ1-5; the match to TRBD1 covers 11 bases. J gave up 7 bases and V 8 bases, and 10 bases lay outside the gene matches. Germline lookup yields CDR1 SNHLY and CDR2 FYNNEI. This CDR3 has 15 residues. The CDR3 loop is CASQIWTGGQQPQHF. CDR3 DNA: TGTGCCAGCCAAATATGGACAGGGGGCCAGCAGCCCCAGCATTTT.

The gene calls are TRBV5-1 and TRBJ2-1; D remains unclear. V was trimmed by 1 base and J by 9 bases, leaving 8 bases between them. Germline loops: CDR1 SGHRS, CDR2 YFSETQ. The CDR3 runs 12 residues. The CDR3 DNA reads TGCGCCAGCAGCTTGATAAACGGTGAGCAGTTCTTC. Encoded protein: CASSLINGEQFF.

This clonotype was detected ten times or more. The CDR3 DNA sequence: TGTGCCAGCAGTGCTGGAGGGCCCCTCCACTTT. Amino acid sequence: CASSAGGPLHF. This chain connects TRBV25-1 to TRBJ1-6; D gene unclear. This CDR3 has 11 amino acids. V lost 4 bases and J 13 bases, leaving 8 bases between the germline ends. Germline V CDR1 and CDR2: MGHDK, SYGVNS.

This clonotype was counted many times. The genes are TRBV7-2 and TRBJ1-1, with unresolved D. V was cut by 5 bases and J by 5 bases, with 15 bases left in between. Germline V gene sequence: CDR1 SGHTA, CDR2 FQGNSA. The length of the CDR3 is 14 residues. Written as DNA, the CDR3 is TGTGCCAGCAGCATCAGTTGGCGCGAGACTGAAGCTTTCTTT. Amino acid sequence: CASSISWRETEAFF.

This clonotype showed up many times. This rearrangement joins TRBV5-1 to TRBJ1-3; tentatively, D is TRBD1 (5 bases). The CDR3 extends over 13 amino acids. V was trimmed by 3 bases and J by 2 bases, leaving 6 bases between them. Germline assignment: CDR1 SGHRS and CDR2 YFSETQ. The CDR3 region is CASSSGTGNTIYF. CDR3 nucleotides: TGCGCCAGCAGCTCAGGGACTGGAAACACCATATATTTT.

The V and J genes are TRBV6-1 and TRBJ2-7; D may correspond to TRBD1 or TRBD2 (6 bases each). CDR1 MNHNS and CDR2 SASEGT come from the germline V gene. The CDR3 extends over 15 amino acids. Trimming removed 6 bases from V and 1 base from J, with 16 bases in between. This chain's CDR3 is CASSLGGSLSYEQYF. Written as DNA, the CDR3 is TGTGCCAGCAGCCTAGGGGGGAGCTTGTCCTACGAGCAGTACTTC.

In nucleotides, the CDR3 is TGTGCCAGCAGTTACACGACCGGGACAGGGGGCGGCTACACCTTC. As protein: CASSYTTGTGGGYTF. The chain joins TRBV6-2 or TRBV6-3 to TRBJ1-2; 12 bases line up with TRBD1. Trimming at V came to 2 bases and at J to 8 bases, leaving 6 bases not matched to a gene. Germline V gene data show CDR1 as MNHEY and CDR2 as SVGEGT. The CDR3 covers 15 residues.

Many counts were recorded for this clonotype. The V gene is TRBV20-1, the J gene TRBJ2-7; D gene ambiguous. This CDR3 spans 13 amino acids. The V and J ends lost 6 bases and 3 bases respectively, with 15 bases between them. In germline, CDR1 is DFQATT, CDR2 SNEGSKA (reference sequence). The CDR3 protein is CSALGSELYEQYF. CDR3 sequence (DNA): TGCAGTGCCCTGGGCAGCGAGCTCTACGAGCAGTACTTC.

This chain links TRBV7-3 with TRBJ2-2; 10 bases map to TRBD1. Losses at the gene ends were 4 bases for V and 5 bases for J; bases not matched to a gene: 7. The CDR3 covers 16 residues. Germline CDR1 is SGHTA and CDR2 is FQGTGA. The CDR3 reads CASSSRQGAGTGELFF. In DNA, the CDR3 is TGTGCCAGCAGCTCGAGACAGGGGGCAGGGACCGGGGAGCTGTTTTTT.